The T cell receptor (beta chain) under discussion was sequenced for a study of T-cell reconstitution after alpha-beta-depleted transplantation in children. Findings of the study overall: T-cell counts and diversity at one year following transplant were attributed mainly to newly produced T cells. About two months after transplant, alpha-beta T cells reportedly came from several hundred expanded graft clones.

The TCRbeta library incorporated unique molecular identifiers. TCRdb itself ran the PCR reads through MiXCR, one entry per CDR3 protein. The data show 15,000 to 20,000 distinct CDR3 sequences, with around 5% seen just once and around 6.6% held by the top ten. By share, this clonotype counts as medium-sized (0.01 to 0.1%). Its antigen remains unidentified. The CDR3 has 15 amino acids. Trimming at V came to 6 bases and at J to 3 bases, leaving 6 bases not matched to a gene. Sequences were derived from PBMCs, sampled before TCRalphabeta/CD19-depleted stem cell transplant. This chain connects TRBV12-3 or TRBV12-4 to TRBJ2-2; 8 bases are shared with TRBD1. The TCR originated in a boy younger than 18 with acute lymphoblastic leukemia, due to receive a stem cell transplant. DNA of the CDR3: TGTGCCAGCAGCGACAGGGGACGGGACACCGGGGAGCTGTTTTTT. Protein sequence: CASSDRGRDTGELFF.